The present T cell receptor beta chain was sequenced within a study of Ad26.COV2.S vaccination and SARS-CoV-2 variants. Study overall: Intramuscular Ad26.COV2.S doses were given once or twice, 56 days apart.

The treatment: some 20 received Ad26.COV2.S at low or high dose, single or two shots; about five received placebo; per-sample allocation not given. Sample collection was performed on day 63 after the first vaccine or placebo injection. This table comes from immunoSEQ multiplex PCR, and its TCRdb copy is limited to in-frame clones, with some not included. Of fewer than 900,000 clones in the sample, 89% are singletons; the top ten hold approximately 1.5%. Sequenced here: peripheral blood, sampled in a trial of Ad26.COV2.S vaccine versus placebo. This clonotype originated in a person between 18 and 65 years old who received the Ad26.COV2.S COVID-19 vaccine or a placebo.

CDR3 amino acids: CASSIQGLLAKNIQYF. The CDR3 region has the DNA TGTGCCAGTAGTATACAGGGCCTCCTAGCCAAAAACATTCAGTACTTC. The V gene is TRBV19, the J gene TRBJ2-4, with D perhaps TRBD1 (5 bases). Germline V gene sequence: CDR1 LNHDA, CDR2 SQIVND (reference sequence). The CDR3 length is 16 residues. V dropped 2 bases and J dropped 0 bases, with 11 bases sitting between them.